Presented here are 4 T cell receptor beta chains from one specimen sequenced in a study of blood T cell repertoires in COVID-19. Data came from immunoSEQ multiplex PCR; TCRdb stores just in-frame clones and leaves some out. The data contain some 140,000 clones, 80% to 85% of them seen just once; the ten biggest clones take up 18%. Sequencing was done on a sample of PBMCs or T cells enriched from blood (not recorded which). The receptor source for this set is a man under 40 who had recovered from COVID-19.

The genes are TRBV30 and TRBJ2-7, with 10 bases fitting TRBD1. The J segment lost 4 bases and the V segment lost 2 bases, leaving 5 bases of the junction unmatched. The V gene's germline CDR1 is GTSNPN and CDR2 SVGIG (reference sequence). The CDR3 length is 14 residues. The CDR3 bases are TGTGCCTGGAGTATCGGGACAGGGGAATACGAGCAGTACTTC. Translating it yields CAWSIGTGEYEQYF.

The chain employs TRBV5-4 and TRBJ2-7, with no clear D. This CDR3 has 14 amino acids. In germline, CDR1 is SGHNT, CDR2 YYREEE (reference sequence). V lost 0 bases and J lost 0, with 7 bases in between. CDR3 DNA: TGTGCCAGCAGCTTGGCGGTGAGCTCCTACGAGCAGTACTTC. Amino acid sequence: CASSLAVSSYEQYF.

This CDR3 reads CASSIQGANYGYTF. DNA of the CDR3: TGTGCCAGTAGTATCCAGGGGGCAAACTATGGCTACACCTTC. J is TRBJ1-2 and V is TRBV19, with 8 bases fitting TRBD1. The CDR3 runs 14 residues. Germline trimming cut 3 bases from V and 2 bases from J; bases unmatched to any gene: 2. Germline values: CDR1 LNHDA, CDR2 SQIVND (reference sequence).

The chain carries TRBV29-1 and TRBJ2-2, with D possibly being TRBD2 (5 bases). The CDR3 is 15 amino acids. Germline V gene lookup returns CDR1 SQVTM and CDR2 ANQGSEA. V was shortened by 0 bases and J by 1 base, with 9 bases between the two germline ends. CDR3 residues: CSVEDYGKNTGELFF. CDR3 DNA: TGCAGCGTTGAAGATTACGGGAAGAACACCGGGGAGCTGTTTTTT.